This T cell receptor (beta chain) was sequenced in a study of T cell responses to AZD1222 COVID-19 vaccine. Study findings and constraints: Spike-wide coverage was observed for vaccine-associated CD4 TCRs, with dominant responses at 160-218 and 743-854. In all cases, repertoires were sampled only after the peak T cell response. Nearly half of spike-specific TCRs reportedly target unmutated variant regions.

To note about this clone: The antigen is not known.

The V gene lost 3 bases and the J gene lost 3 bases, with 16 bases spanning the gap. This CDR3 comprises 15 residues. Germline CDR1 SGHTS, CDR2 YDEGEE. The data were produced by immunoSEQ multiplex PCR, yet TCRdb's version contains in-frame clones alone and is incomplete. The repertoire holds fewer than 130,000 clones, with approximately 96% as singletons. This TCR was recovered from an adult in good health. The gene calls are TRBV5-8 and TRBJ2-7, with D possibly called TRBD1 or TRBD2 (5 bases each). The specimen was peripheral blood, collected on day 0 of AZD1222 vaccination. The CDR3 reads CASSYLGSGHYEQYF. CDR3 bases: TGTGCCAGCAGCTACCTGGGGAGCGGACACTACGAGCAGTACTTC. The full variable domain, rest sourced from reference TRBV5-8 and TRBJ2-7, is EAGVTQSPTHLIKTRGQQATLRCSPISGHTSVYWYQQALGLGLQFLLWYDEGEERNRGNFPPRFSGRQFPNYSSELNVNALELEDSALYLCASSYLGSGHYEQYFGPGTRLTVT.